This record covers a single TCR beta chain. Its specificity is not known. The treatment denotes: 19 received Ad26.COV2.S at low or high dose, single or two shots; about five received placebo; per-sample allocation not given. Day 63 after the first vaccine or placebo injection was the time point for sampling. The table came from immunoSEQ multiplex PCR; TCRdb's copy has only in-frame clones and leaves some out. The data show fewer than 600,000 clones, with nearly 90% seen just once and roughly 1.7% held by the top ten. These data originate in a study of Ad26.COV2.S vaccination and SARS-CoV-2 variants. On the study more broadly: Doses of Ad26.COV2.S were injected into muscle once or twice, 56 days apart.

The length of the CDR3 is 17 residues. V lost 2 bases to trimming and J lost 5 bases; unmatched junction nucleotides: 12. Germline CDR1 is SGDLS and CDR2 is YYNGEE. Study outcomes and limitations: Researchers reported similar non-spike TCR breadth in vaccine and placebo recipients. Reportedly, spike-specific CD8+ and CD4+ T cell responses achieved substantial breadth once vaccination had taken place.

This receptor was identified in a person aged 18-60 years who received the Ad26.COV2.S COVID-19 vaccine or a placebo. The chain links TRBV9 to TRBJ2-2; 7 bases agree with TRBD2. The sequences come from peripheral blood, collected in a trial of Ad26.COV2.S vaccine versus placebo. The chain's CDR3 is CASSVFSLTSSTGELFF. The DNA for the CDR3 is TGTGCCAGCAGCGTTTTTTCTTTGACTAGCTCGACCGGGGAGCTGTTTTTT. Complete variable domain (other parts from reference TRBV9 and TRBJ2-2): DSGVTQTPKHLITATGQRVTLRCSPRSGDLSVYWYQQSLDQGLQFLIQYYNGEERAKGNILERFSAQQFPDLHSELNLSSLELGDSALYFCASSVFSLTSSTGELFFGEGSRLTVL.